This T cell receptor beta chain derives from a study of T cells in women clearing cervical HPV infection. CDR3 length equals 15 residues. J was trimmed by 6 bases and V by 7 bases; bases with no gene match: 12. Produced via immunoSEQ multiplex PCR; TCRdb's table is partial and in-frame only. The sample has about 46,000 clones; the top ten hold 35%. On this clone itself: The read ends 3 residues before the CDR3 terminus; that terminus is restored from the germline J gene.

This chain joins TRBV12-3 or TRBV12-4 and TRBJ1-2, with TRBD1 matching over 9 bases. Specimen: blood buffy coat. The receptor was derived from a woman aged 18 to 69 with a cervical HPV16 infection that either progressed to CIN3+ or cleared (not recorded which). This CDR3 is CASKGTGISRDGYTF. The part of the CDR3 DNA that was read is TGTGCCAGCAAGGGGACAGGGATATCCCGAGATGGC.